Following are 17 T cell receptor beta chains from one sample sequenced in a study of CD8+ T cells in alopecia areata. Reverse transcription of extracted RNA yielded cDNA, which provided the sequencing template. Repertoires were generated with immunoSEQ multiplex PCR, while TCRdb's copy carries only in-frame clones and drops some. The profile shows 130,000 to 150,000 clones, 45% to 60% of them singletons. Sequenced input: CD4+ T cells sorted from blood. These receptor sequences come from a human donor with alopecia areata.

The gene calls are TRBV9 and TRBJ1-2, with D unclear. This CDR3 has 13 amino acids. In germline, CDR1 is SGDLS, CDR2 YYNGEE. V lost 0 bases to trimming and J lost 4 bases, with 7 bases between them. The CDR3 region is CASSVGGIYGYTF. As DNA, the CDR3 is TGTGCCAGCAGCGTAGGTGGGATCTATGGCTACACCTTC.

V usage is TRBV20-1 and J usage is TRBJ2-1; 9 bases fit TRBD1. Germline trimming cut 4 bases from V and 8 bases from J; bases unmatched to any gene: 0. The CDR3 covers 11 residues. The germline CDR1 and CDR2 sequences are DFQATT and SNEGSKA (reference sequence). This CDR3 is CSANRGHEQFF. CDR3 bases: TGCAGTGCTAACAGGGGGCATGAGCAGTTCTTC.

The DNA for the CDR3 is TGTGCCAGCAGCCGGGAAACCTACGAGCAGTACTTC. This sequence encodes CASSRETYEQYF. The J gene is TRBJ2-7, the V gene TRBV2, with a weak D call TRBD2 (5 bases). Deletions cut 6 bases from V and 2 bases from J, with 8 bases between. CDR3 length: 12 amino acids. Germline loops: CDR1 SNHLY, CDR2 FYNNEI.

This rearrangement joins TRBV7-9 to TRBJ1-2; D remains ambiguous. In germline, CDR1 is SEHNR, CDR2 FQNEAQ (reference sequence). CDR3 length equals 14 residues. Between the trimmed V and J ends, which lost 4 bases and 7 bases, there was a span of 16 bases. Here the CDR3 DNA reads TGTGCCAGCAGCTCTCCCAGTGGGCGCGGTGGCTACACCTTC. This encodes CASSSPSGRGGYTF.

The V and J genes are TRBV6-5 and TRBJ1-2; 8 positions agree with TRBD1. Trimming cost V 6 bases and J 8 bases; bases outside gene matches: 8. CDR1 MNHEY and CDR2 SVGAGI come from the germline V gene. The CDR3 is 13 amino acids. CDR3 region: CASRSQGGGGYTF. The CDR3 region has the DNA TGTGCCAGCAGATCACAGGGGGGAGGCGGCTACACCTTC.

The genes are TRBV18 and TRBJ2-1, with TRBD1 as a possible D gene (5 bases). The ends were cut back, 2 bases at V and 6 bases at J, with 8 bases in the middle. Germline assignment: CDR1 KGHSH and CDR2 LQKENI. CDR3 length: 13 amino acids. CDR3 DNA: TGTGCCAGCTCACCATGGCAGGGCAATGAGCAGTTCTTC. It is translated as CASSPWQGNEQFF.

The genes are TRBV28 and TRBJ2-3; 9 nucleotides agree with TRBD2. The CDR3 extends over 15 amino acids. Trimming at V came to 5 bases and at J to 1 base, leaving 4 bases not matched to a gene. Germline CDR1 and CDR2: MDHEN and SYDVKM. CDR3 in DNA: TGTGCCAGCAGTCGTAGCGGGAGCGGCACAGATACGCAGTATTTT. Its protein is CASSRSGSGTDTQYF.

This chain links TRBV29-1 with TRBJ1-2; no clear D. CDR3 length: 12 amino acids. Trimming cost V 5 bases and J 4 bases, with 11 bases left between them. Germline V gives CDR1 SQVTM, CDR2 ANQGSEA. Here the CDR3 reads CSVIHRSYGYTF. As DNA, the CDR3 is TGCAGCGTTATCCACAGAAGCTATGGCTACACCTTC. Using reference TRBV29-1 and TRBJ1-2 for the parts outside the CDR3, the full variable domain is SAVISQKPSRDICQRGTSLTIQCQVDSQVTMMFWYRQQPGQSLTLIATANQGSEATYESGFVIDKFPISRPNLTFSTLTVSNMSPEDSSIYLCSVIHRSYGYTFGSGTRLTVV.

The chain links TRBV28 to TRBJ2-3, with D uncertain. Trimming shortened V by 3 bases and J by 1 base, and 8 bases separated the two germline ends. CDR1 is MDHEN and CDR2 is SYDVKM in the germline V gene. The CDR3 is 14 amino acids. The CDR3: CASSLELGTDTQYF. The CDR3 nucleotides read TGTGCCAGCAGTTTGGAACTCGGCACAGATACGCAGTATTTT.

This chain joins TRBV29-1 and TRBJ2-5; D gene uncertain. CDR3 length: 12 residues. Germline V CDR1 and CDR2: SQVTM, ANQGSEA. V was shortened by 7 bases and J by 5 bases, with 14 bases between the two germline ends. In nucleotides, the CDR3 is TGCAGCGGGAGTGGCGCTGGGGAGACCCAGTACTTC. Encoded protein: CSGSGAGETQYF.

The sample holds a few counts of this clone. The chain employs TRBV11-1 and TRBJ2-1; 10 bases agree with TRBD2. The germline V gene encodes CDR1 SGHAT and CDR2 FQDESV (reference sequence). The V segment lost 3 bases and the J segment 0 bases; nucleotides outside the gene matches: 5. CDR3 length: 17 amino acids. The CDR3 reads CASSLRLAGGSYNEQFF. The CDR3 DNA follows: TGTGCCAGCAGCTTGAGACTAGCGGGCGGCTCCTACAATGAGCAGTTCTTC. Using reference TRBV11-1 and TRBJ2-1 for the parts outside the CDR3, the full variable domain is EAEVAQSPRYKITEKSQAVAFWCDPISGHATLYWYRQILGQGPELLVQFQDESVVDDSQLPKDRFSAERLKGVDSTLKIQPAELGDSAMYLCASSLRLAGGSYNEQFFGPGTRLTVL.

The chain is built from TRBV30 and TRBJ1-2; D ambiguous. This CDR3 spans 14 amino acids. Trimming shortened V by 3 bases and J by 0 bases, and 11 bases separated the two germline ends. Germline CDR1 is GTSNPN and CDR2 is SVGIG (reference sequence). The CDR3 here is CAWRTRASNYGYTF. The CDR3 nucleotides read TGTGCCTGGAGGACAAGGGCCTCTAACTATGGCTACACCTTC. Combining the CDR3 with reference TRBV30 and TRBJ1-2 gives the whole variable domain SQTIHQWPATLVQPVGSPLSLECTVEGTSNPNLYWYRQAAGRGLQLLFYSVGIGQISSEVPQNLSASRPQDRQFILSSKKLLLSDSGFYLCAWRTRASNYGYTFGSGTRLTVV.

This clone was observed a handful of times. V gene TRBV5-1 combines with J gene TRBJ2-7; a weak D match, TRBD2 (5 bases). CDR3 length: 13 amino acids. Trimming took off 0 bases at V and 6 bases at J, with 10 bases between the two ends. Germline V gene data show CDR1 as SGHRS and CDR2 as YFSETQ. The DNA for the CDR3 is TGCGCCAGCAGCTTGGAGCGGATCAGCGAGCAGTACTTC. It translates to CASSLERISEQYF.

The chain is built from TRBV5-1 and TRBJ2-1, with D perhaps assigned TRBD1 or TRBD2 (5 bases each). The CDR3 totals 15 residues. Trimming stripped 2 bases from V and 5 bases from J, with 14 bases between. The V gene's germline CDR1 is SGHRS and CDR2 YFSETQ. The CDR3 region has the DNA TGCGCCAGCAGCTTTCGTGGGACCGTAAACAATGAGCAGTTCTTC. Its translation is CASSFRGTVNNEQFF.

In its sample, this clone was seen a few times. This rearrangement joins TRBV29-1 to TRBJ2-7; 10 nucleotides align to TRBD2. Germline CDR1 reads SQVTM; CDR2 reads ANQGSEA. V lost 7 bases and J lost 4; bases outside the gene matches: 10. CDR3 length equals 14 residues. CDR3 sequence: CSALAGGGGYEQYF. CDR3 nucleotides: TGCAGCGCATTAGCGGGAGGTGGTGGGTACGAGCAGTACTTC.

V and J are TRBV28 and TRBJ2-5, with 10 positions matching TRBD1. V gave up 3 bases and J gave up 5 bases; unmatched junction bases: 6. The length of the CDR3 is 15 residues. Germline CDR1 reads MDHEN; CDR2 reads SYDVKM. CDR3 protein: CASSFRDRGLETQYF. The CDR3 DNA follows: TGTGCCAGCAGTTTCCGTGACAGGGGGCTCGAGACCCAGTACTTC.

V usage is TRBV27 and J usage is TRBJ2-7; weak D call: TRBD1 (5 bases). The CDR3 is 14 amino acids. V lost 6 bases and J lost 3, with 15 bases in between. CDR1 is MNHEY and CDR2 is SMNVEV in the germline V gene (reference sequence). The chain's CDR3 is CASRGRAPIYEQYF. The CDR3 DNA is TGTGCCAGCAGAGGCAGGGCCCCTATCTACGAGCAGTACTTC.